The 27 T cell receptor beta chains listed next were all sequenced from one sample in a study of T cell repertoires in cytomegalovirus infection (dated by TCRdb to the late 2010s). Sequencing relied on an Illumina HiSeq 1500. TCRdb took the public reads, trimmed them with fastp at Q25, ran MiXCR for clone calling and kept in-frame beta chains. Rows are unified per CDR3 protein, each entry keeping the most common DNA and genes. The sample contains 150,000 or so distinct CDR3 sequences, less than 25% of them found a single time. Of the sample, roughly 9.7% falls within the top ten clones. The specimen sequenced was PBMCs. These receptors all come from a human donor in good health (CMV status not recorded). Some clones in this sample may be carry-over from other donors' samples.

This clonotype was seen a few times. The DNA of the CDR3 is TGTGCCAGCAGGCTCGGGACAGCTAATTCACCCCTCCACTTT. Translating gives CASRLGTANSPLHF. V usage is TRBV25-1 and J usage is TRBJ1-6; 7 bases agree with TRBD1. V was clipped by 6 bases and J by 6 bases; unmatched bases: 5. The CDR3 is 14 residues long. Germline CDR1 MGHDK, CDR2 SYGVNS. Full variable domain (rest looked up from reference TRBV25-1 and TRBJ1-6): EADIYQTPRYLVIGTGKKITLECSQTMGHDKMYWYQQDPGMELHLIHYSYGVNSTEKGDLSSESTVSRIRTEHFPLTLESARPSHTSQYLCASRLGTANSPLHFGNGTRLTVT.

The chain carries TRBV5-6 and TRBJ2-7, with D maybe TRBD1 (5 bases). With 4 bases removed from V and 3 bases from J, the gap between germline ends came to 14 bases. There are 14 residues in the CDR3. From germline, CDR1 is SGHDT and CDR2 YYEEEE. The chain's CDR3 is CASSIDSQFYEQYF. Written as DNA, the CDR3 is TGTGCCAGCAGCATAGACAGTCAATTCTACGAGCAGTACTTC.

The chain is built from TRBV5-4 and TRBJ1-2; D is uncertain. CDR1 is SGHNT, CDR2 YYREEE, per germline (reference sequence). The CDR3 is 13 amino acids. The germline V and J ends were trimmed by 3 bases and 2 bases, with 8 bases remaining between them. CDR3 nucleotide sequence: TGTGCCAGCAGCTCAAGGGAGAACTATGGCTACACCTTC. It specifies CASSSRENYGYTF.

In this sample, this clonotype turned up a few times. CDR3 DNA: TGTGCCAGCAGTCCAAGGGGTCAGCCCCAGCATTTT. It yields the protein CASSPRGQPQHF. This chain uses TRBV28 with TRBJ1-5, with a possible D match to TRBD1 (5 bases). The CDR3 consists of 12 residues. The germline V gene encodes CDR1 MDHEN and CDR2 SYDVKM. The V gene lost 5 bases and the J gene lost 6 bases, with 8 bases spanning the gap.

J is TRBJ2-3 and V is TRBV27; 13 bases line up with TRBD2. The CDR3 contains 16 residues. J gave up 5 bases and V 5 bases, and 7 bases lay outside the gene matches. Germline V gene sequence: CDR1 MNHEY, CDR2 SMNVEV (reference sequence). CDR3 nucleotide sequence: TGTGCCAGCAGTCCCGGACTAGCGGGAGTTCAAGATACGCAGTATTTT. It specifies CASSPGLAGVQDTQYF.

This clonotype was detected a few times. The chain is built from TRBV28 and TRBJ2-7, with a tentative D call TRBD2 (7 bases). Germline assignment: CDR1 MDHEN and CDR2 SYDVKM. V dropped 6 bases and J dropped 5 bases, with 14 bases sitting between them. The CDR3 consists of 13 residues. The CDR3, as DNA: TGTGCCAGCAGAGGGGGAGGGGTGGACGAGCAGTACTTC. Translated: CASRGGGVDEQYF. Based on the CDR3 plus reference TRBV28 and TRBJ2-7, the full variable domain is DVKVTQSSRYLVKRTGEKVFLECVQDMDHENMFWYRQDPGLGLRLIYFSYDVKMKEKGDIPEGYSVSREKKERFSLILESASTNQTSMYLCASRGGGVDEQYFGPGTRLTVT.

This chain joins TRBV19 and TRBJ2-1, with no clear D. V was trimmed by 4 bases and J by 3 bases, leaving 7 bases between them. The germline gives CDR1 LNHDA, CDR2 SQIVND (reference sequence). The CDR3 sequence is 13 residues long. CDR3 amino acids: CASSKGNYNEQFF. DNA for the CDR3: TGTGCCAGTAGTAAGGGCAACTACAATGAGCAGTTCTTC.

The chain joins TRBV27 to TRBJ2-7; weak D call: TRBD1 (6 bases). The CDR3 totals 14 residues. The V end lost 5 bases, the J end lost 6 bases, and 17 bases lay between the germline ends. Per the germline V gene, CDR1 is MNHEY and CDR2 is SMNVEV (reference sequence). The CDR3, as DNA: TGTGCCAGCAGTATGGACGAAGGGGGAATCGAGCAGTACTTC. Its translation: CASSMDEGGIEQYF.

The chain has TRBV7-9 and TRBJ2-5; no firm D call. CDR1 and CDR2 from the germline V gene are SEHNR and FQNEAQ (reference sequence). CDR3 length: 13 amino acids. Deletions cut 4 bases from V and 5 bases from J, with 11 bases between. The CDR3, as DNA: TGTGCCAGCAGCTCGGAAGTTCGGGAGACCCAGTACTTC. It yields the protein CASSSEVRETQYF.

The rearrangement joins TRBV4-2 to TRBJ2-1, with D tentatively TRBD1 or TRBD2 (6 bases each). Per the germline V gene, CDR1 is LGHNA and CDR2 is YNFKEQ. This CDR3 has 15 residues. V was shortened by 4 bases and J by 12 bases, with 22 bases between the two germline ends. The CDR3 sequence is CASSPEAKGGGGQFF. Here the CDR3 DNA reads TGTGCCAGCAGCCCGGAGGCTAAGGGGGGCGGAGGGCAGTTCTTC.

This clonotype was recorded a few times. This rearrangement joins TRBV5-5 to TRBJ2-3; D gene uncertain. The CDR3 spans 12 residues. V was cut by 3 bases and J by 6 bases, with 8 bases left in between. From germline, CDR1 is SGHKS and CDR2 YYEKEE (reference sequence). In nucleotides, the CDR3 is TGTGCCAGCAGCTCCGCGTTGGATACGCAGTATTTT. Residues: CASSSALDTQYF.

This clonotype was seen once. The J gene is TRBJ2-1, the V gene TRBV12-3 or TRBV12-4; TRBD2 matches 8 bases. The CDR3 contains 16 residues. With V trimmed by 7 bases and J by 7 bases, 15 bases remained unmatched. The CDR3 loop reads CASTPAYGGRTNEQFF. CDR3 nucleotides: TGTGCCAGCACCCCCGCATATGGCGGGAGGACGAATGAGCAGTTCTTC.

Note on this clonotype: This may be a read error, as it is one base from a much larger clone. V gene TRBV11-2 combines with J gene TRBJ2-1; perhaps TRBD1 as D (6 bases). There are 16 residues in the CDR3. Per the germline V gene, CDR1 is SGHAT and CDR2 is FQNNGV. CDR3 loop: CPSSLDGRGQNNEQFF. The CDR3 DNA reads as TGTCCCAGCAGCTTAGATGGCAGGGGTCAGAACAATGAGCAGTTCTTC. Drawing the rest from reference TRBV11-2 and TRBJ2-1, the complete variable domain is EAGVAQSPRYKIIEKRQSVAFWCNPISGHATLYWYQQILGQGPKLLIQFQNNGVVDDSQLPKDRFSAERLKGVDSTLKIQPAKLEDSAVYLCPSSLDGRGQNNEQFFGPGTRLTVL.

This clonotype was counted at least ten times. The chain combines TRBV7-8 with TRBJ1-1; TRBD1 matches 11 bases. This CDR3 has 18 residues. CDR1 and CDR2 (germline): SGHVS, FQNEAQ. Losses at the gene ends were 5 bases for V and 0 bases for J; bases not matched to a gene: 11. The CDR3 DNA reads TGTGCCAGCAGCCTCGGGACAGGGGGAGTCGGGATGAACACTGAAGCTTTCTTT. This sequence encodes CASSLGTGGVGMNTEAFF.

The sample holds a few counts of this clonotype. The chain has TRBV20-1 and TRBJ2-2, with a weak D call TRBD1 (5 bases). Germline-derived CDR1 and CDR2 are DFQATT and SNEGSKA (reference sequence). V dropped 3 bases and J dropped 4 bases, with 12 bases sitting between them. The CDR3 is 14 amino acids. CDR3 sequence reads: CSASRQGITGELFF. CDR3 sequence (DNA): TGCAGTGCTAGCCGTCAGGGAATCACCGGGGAGCTGTTTTTT.

This chain joins TRBV11-2 and TRBJ1-2; TRBD1 agrees at 7 bases. V dropped 0 bases and J dropped 4; count of bases not matched to a gene: 8. CDR1 and CDR2 (germline): SGHAT, FQNNGV. There are 16 residues in the CDR3. The CDR3 here is CASSLDLSGGGYGYTF. The DNA for the CDR3 is TGTGCCAGCAGCTTAGATCTGTCAGGGGGAGGCTATGGCTACACCTTC. Full variable domain (rest looked up from reference TRBV11-2 and TRBJ1-2): EAGVAQSPRYKIIEKRQSVAFWCNPISGHATLYWYQQILGQGPKLLIQFQNNGVVDDSQLPKDRFSAERLKGVDSTLKIQPAKLEDSAVYLCASSLDLSGGGYGYTFGSGTRLTVV.

This clonotype was counted between two and nine times. The chain carries TRBV6-2 or TRBV6-3 and TRBJ2-1; D ambiguous. Looked up from germline, CDR1 is MNHEY and CDR2 is SVGEGT. The CDR3 runs to 13 residues. Trimming left V 6 bases short and J 7 bases short, with 13 bases between. This CDR3 reads CASSLIRANEQFF. CDR3 coding DNA: TGTGCCAGCAGCTTGATTAGGGCGAATGAGCAGTTCTTC.

This clonotype has a handful of counts. The CDR3 protein is CASKMDSTRNQPQHF. The DNA of the CDR3 is TGTGCCAGTAAAATGGACAGCACCCGCAATCAGCCCCAGCATTTT. The gene calls are TRBV19 and TRBJ1-5, with D possibly TRBD1 on 6 matching bases. Trimming removed 7 bases from V and 2 bases from J, with 15 bases in between. The CDR3 contains 15 residues. In germline, CDR1 is LNHDA, CDR2 SQIVND (reference sequence).

This clonotype appeared many times. V and J are TRBV11-2 and TRBJ1-2; 10 bases align to TRBD1. Trimming cost V 1 base and J 9 bases; bases outside gene matches: 8. This CDR3 has 15 amino acids. Germline lookup yields CDR1 SGHAT and CDR2 FQNNGV. In nucleotides, the CDR3 is TGTGCCAGCAGCTTAGGGGGACAGGGGTCCCTCCGCTACACCTTC. This sequence encodes CASSLGGQGSLRYTF.

This chain links TRBV5-1 with TRBJ1-6, with 7 bases aligning to TRBD1. The CDR3 runs 15 residues. CDR1 is SGHRS and CDR2 is YFSETQ in the germline V gene. Trimming took 0 bases from V and 7 from J; bases not matched to a gene: 4. The CDR3 DNA reads as TGCGCCAGCAGCTTGGATCCAGGGGGGAATTCACCCCTCCACTTT. Translated: CASSLDPGGNSPLHF.

DNA for the CDR3: TGCAGTGCTAGTCGGGAGGCCTACAATGAGCAGTTCTTC. This translates into CSASREAYNEQFF. V and J are TRBV20-1 and TRBJ2-1; 7 bases map to TRBD2. Germline CDR1 DFQATT, CDR2 SNEGSKA (reference sequence). Trimming removed 3 bases from V and 2 bases from J; junction bases left unmatched: 1. This CDR3 comprises 13 residues.

Ten or more counts support this clonotype. This sequence joins TRBV2 and TRBJ2-5; a possible D gene is TRBD2 (5 bases). Trimming took 1 base from V and 7 from J, leaving 10 bases between them. This CDR3 is built from 13 residues. Germline CDR1 is SNHLY and CDR2 is FYNNEI. The chain's CDR3 is CASSEEEVGTQYF. DNA for the CDR3: TGTGCCAGCAGTGAAGAGGAGGTCGGGACCCAGTACTTC.

This clonotype showed up just a few times. The V and J genes are TRBV25-1 and TRBJ1-1; TRBD1 aligns across 8 bases. V was clipped by 4 bases and J by 4 bases; unmatched bases: 5. The germline CDR1 and CDR2 sequences are MGHDK and SYGVNS. The CDR3 runs 14 residues. The CDR3 reads CASSADRVATEAFF. CDR3 in DNA: TGTGCCAGCAGTGCGGACAGGGTGGCCACTGAAGCTTTCTTT.

As regards this clonotype: A much larger clone sits a single nucleotide away, making a read error possible. This chain joins TRBV6-2 or TRBV6-3 and TRBJ2-1; 9 positions match TRBD2. The end of the DNA fits TRBJ2-7 better, so the J call may be wrong. Germline values: CDR1 MNHEY, CDR2 SVGEGT. This CDR3 contains 15 residues. Here the CDR3 reads CASINAGGAGGEQYF. Here the CDR3 DNA reads TGTGCCAGCATTAACGCGGGAGGAGCGGGGGGTGAGCAGTACTTC.

V is TRBV12-3 or TRBV12-4 and J is TRBJ1-4; 12 bases agree with TRBD1. The CDR3 is made up of 14 amino acids. The junction had 6 bases not matched to a gene; V was cut back by 6 bases and J by 10 bases. The CDR3 sequence: CASSPRGQGAKLFF. The CDR3 DNA sequence: TGTGCCAGCAGCCCCCGGGGACAGGGGGCAAAACTGTTTTTT.

This clonotype has ten or more counts. DNA for the CDR3: TGTGCCAGCAGCTTAGCTGGGACAGGGGATGGCTACACCTTC. It codes for CASSLAGTGDGYTF. V gene TRBV7-2 combines with J gene TRBJ1-2, with 10 bases identical to TRBD1. Germline loops: CDR1 SGHTA, CDR2 FQGNSA. Trimming cost V 0 bases and J 6 bases; bases outside gene matches: 1. The CDR3 length is 14 residues.

This clonotype occurred many times. This chain uses TRBV19 with TRBJ1-2; D is ambiguous. V was cut by 5 bases and J by 5 bases, with 15 bases left in between. The CDR3 covers 14 residues. The germline CDR1 and CDR2 sequences are LNHDA and SQIVND (reference sequence). The CDR3 sequence: CASSQSWGGYGYTF. CDR3 DNA: TGTGCCAGTAGTCAAAGTTGGGGAGGATATGGCTACACCTTC.